The rows below give T cell receptor beta chains drawn from one sample of a study of radiotherapy plus CTLA-4 blockade in lung cancer. The method was immunoSEQ multiplex PCR; TCRdb's version includes in-frame clones alone and lacks a portion of them. In the table there are tens of thousands of clones, around 83% of which are singletons. Sequences were derived from peripheral blood, sampled from a patient treated with radiotherapy plus ipilimumab. The receptors shown here come from a human donor with non-small cell lung cancer that progressed on radiotherapy plus ipilimumab. Both conserved end residues are part of each CDR3. The order of the fields is V gene, D gene, clone size, J gene, CDR3 DNA, CDR3 protein. A D gene is named only where the DNA matches it firmly. A clone size is listed for some rows: how often the clone was seen (once, few, many), or a class if it is expanded.

v_call: TRBV20-1
d_call: .
clone_size: few
j_call: TRBJ1-1
cdr3_nt: TGCAGTCCCCAAGGCGCTGAAGCTTTCTTT
cdr3_aa: CSPQGAEAFF

v_call: TRBV7-3
d_call: TRBD1
clone_size: .
j_call: TRBJ2-5
cdr3_nt: TGTGCCAGCAGCCCCCAAGGTGGCAGGGGGGAGACCCAGTACTTC
cdr3_aa: CASSPQGGRGETQYF

v_call: TRBV6-1
d_call: TRBD1
clone_size: .
j_call: TRBJ1-4
cdr3_nt: TGTGCCACCAACACAGGGGCGGCTAATGAAAAACTGTTTTTT
cdr3_aa: CATNTGAANEKLFF

v_call: TRBV27
d_call: TRBD2
clone_size: .
j_call: TRBJ2-5
cdr3_nt: TGTGCCAGCAGTCGGCCGACTAGCGGGGGGCGAGAGACCCAGTACTTC
cdr3_aa: CASSRPTSGGRETQYF

v_call: TRBV2
d_call: .
clone_size: .
j_call: TRBJ2-5
cdr3_nt: TGTGCCAGCAGTGAAGCGCACAGACAAGAGACCCAGTACTTC
cdr3_aa: CASSEAHRQETQYF

v_call: TRBV5-1
d_call: TRBD1
clone_size: .
j_call: TRBJ2-3
cdr3_nt: TGCGCCAGCAGTTTATACGGGACAGTGGGCACAGATACGCAGTATTTT
cdr3_aa: CASSLYGTVGTDTQYF

v_call: TRBV18
d_call: TRBD1
clone_size: .
j_call: TRBJ2-5
cdr3_nt: TGTGCCAGCTCACCACCCGGGACAGGGTATCAAGAGACCCAGTACTTC
cdr3_aa: CASSPPGTGYQETQYF

v_call: TRBV20-1
d_call: .
clone_size: .
j_call: TRBJ2-5
cdr3_nt: TGCAGTGCTGACAAGATCCCCCAGTACTTC
cdr3_aa: CSADKIPQYF

v_call: TRBV2
d_call: .
clone_size: few
j_call: TRBJ2-3
cdr3_nt: TGTGCCAGCAGTGAGCCTTTCACAGATACGCAGTATTTT
cdr3_aa: CASSEPFTDTQYF

v_call: TRBV11-2
d_call: TRBD2
clone_size: .
j_call: TRBJ2-7
cdr3_nt: TGTGCCAGCAGCCCCGGTAGCGGGGGGACCTATGAGCAGTACTTC
cdr3_aa: CASSPGSGGTYEQYF

v_call: TRBV7-2
d_call: .
clone_size: .
j_call: TRBJ2-5
cdr3_nt: TGTGCCAGCAGCTCACAGGGTCAGGGAGTGGAGACCCAGTACTTC
cdr3_aa: CASSSQGQGVETQYF

v_call: TRBV15
d_call: TRBD1
clone_size: .
j_call: TRBJ1-1
cdr3_nt: TGTGCCACCAGCAGAGATAAGGGGACAGGGGACGCAACTGAAGCTTTCTTT
cdr3_aa: CATSRDKGTGDATEAFF

v_call: TRBV9
d_call: .
clone_size: .
j_call: TRBJ1-1
cdr3_nt: TGTGCCAGCGCGCCCTCGAGGGGCACTGAAGCTTTCTTT
cdr3_aa: CASAPSRGTEAFF

v_call: TRBV14
d_call: .
clone_size: .
j_call: TRBJ1-5
cdr3_nt: TGTGCCAGCAGCCAAGATATCCCCCGGGACCCGTGCAACCAGCCCCAGCATTTT
cdr3_aa: CASSQDIPRDPCNQPQHF

v_call: TRBV6-1
d_call: TRBD2
clone_size: .
j_call: TRBJ2-7
cdr3_nt: TGTGCCAGCAGTGGCGGGACTGTAGGCAGCGGGAGGGTTTGGGAGCAGTACTTC
cdr3_aa: CASSGGTVGSGRVWEQYF

v_call: TRBV7-3
d_call: .
clone_size: .
j_call: TRBJ1-1
cdr3_nt: TGTGCCAGCAGCCCCGGAGGCAAGAACACTGAAGCTTTCTTT
cdr3_aa: CASSPGGKNTEAFF

v_call: TRBV5-1
d_call: TRBD1
clone_size: .
j_call: TRBJ1-2
cdr3_nt: TGCGCCAGCAGCTTGGGACAGGGGGCTATCGATGGCTACACCTTC
cdr3_aa: CASSLGQGAIDGYTF

v_call: TRBV12-5
d_call: TRBD2
clone_size: .
j_call: TRBJ2-7
cdr3_nt: TGTGCTAGTGGTTCTCAGGGACTAGCGGGAGAGCAGTACTTC
cdr3_aa: CASGSQGLAGEQYF

v_call: TRBV28
d_call: TRBD1
clone_size: .
j_call: TRBJ1-1
cdr3_nt: TGTGCCAGCAGCTCACAGGGGTTCACTGAAGCTTTCTTT
cdr3_aa: CASSSQGFTEAFF

v_call: TRBV7-3
d_call: TRBD1
clone_size: .
j_call: TRBJ1-6
cdr3_nt: TGTGCCAGCAGCCCCCTGACAGGGCCTACCCCCAATTCACCCCTCCACTTT
cdr3_aa: CASSPLTGPTPNSPLHF

v_call: TRBV10-2
d_call: .
clone_size: .
j_call: TRBJ1-2
cdr3_nt: TGCGCCAGCAGTGAGTCAACAAACTATGGCTACACCTTC
cdr3_aa: CASSESTNYGYTF

v_call: TRBV5-8
d_call: .
clone_size: .
j_call: TRBJ2-3
cdr3_nt: TGTGCCAGCAGCCCGGCAGGGGAGGGGACAGATACGCAGTATTTT
cdr3_aa: CASSPAGEGTDTQYF

v_call: TRBV4-1
d_call: .
clone_size: .
j_call: TRBJ2-1
cdr3_nt: TGCGCCAGCAGCCAAGTGGTTAGGGATGAGCAGTTCTTC
cdr3_aa: CASSQVVRDEQFF

v_call: TRBV20-1
d_call: .
clone_size: few
j_call: TRBJ2-1
cdr3_nt: TGCAGTGCTAGAGACGCCGCTGTGCAGTTCTTC
cdr3_aa: CSARDAAVQFF

v_call: TRBV28
d_call: TRBD2
clone_size: .
j_call: TRBJ2-7
cdr3_nt: TGTGCCAGCAGGCTGACTAGCGGCCTCTACGAGCAGTACTTC
cdr3_aa: CASRLTSGLYEQYF

v_call: TRBV10-3
d_call: .
clone_size: .
j_call: TRBJ2-7
cdr3_nt: TGTGCCATCAGTGAGTCCGGACTTAACTACGAGCAGTACTTC
cdr3_aa: CAISESGLNYEQYF

v_call: TRBV20-1
d_call: .
clone_size: .
j_call: TRBJ2-7
cdr3_nt: TGCAGTGCCCCCTCCGGGTACGAGCAGTACTTC
cdr3_aa: CSAPSGYEQYF

v_call: TRBV6-6
d_call: .
clone_size: .
j_call: TRBJ2-5
cdr3_nt: TGTGCCAGCAGTTACTCGGGGGCCGGGGGAGAGACCCAGTACTTC
cdr3_aa: CASSYSGAGGETQYF

v_call: TRBV6-1
d_call: TRBD1
clone_size: .
j_call: TRBJ2-7
cdr3_nt: TGTGCCAGCAGTCCTGGGACAGGAGTCTACGAGCAGTACTTC
cdr3_aa: CASSPGTGVYEQYF

v_call: TRBV5-4
d_call: TRBD2
clone_size: once
j_call: TRBJ2-2
cdr3_nt: TGTGCCAGCAGCTTGGCACTAGCGGGCACCGGGGAGCTGTTTTTT
cdr3_aa: CASSLALAGTGELFF

v_call: TRBV19
d_call: .
clone_size: once
j_call: TRBJ1-4
cdr3_nt: TGTGCCAGTAGTCCCACATATTGGGAGGAGGTGGATGAAAAACTGTTTTTT
cdr3_aa: CASSPTYWEEVDEKLFF

v_call: TRBV27
d_call: TRBD1
clone_size: .
j_call: TRBJ2-7
cdr3_nt: TGTGCCAGCAGTTTATACGGGACAGACTACGAGCAGTACTTC
cdr3_aa: CASSLYGTDYEQYF

v_call: TRBV7-2
d_call: .
clone_size: .
j_call: TRBJ1-4
cdr3_nt: TGTGCCAGCAGCTTAGTTGGGGGGTTTAGTGAAAAACTGTTTTTT
cdr3_aa: CASSLVGGFSEKLFF

v_call: TRBV5-5
d_call: .
clone_size: .
j_call: TRBJ1-1
cdr3_nt: TGTGCCAGCAGCTTAGGGGGGAACACTGAAGCTTTCTTT
cdr3_aa: CASSLGGNTEAFF

v_call: TRBV5-1
d_call: .
clone_size: .
j_call: TRBJ2-5
cdr3_nt: TGCGCCAGCAGCTTGCAGGTCGGGGAGACCCAGTACTTC
cdr3_aa: CASSLQVGETQYF

v_call: TRBV5-6
d_call: .
clone_size: .
j_call: TRBJ2-7
cdr3_nt: TGTGCCAGCAGTCTGGACCGATCCTACGAGCAGTACTTC
cdr3_aa: CASSLDRSYEQYF